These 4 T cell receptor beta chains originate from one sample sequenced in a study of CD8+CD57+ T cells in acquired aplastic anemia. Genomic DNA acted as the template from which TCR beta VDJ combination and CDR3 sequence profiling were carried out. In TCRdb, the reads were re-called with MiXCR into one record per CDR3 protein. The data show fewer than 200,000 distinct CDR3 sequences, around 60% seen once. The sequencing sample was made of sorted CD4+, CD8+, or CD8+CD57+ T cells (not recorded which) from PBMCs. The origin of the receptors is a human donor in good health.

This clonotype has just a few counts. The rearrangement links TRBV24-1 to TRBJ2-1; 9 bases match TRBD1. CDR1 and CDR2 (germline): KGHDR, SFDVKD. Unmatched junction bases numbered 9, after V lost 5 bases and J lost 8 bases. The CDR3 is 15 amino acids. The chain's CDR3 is CATSAGTGLRHEQFF. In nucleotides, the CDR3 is TGTGCCACCAGTGCCGGGACAGGGCTACGTCATGAGCAGTTCTTC.

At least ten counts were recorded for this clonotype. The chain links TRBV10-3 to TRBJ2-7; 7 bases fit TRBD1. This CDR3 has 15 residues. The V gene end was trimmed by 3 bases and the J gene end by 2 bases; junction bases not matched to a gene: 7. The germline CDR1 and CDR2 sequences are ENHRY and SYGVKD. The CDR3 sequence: CAISEYGTEAYEQYF. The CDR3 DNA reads TGTGCCATCAGTGAATACGGGACAGAGGCCTACGAGCAGTACTTC.

CDR3 sequence reads: CASSPGSGTGDEQYF. The DNA for the CDR3 is TGTGCCAGCAGTCCGGGGTCCGGGACAGGGGACGAGCAGTACTTC. V gene TRBV6-5 combines with J gene TRBJ2-7, with TRBD1 matching 10 bases. The trim removed 5 bases at V and 5 bases at J, leaving 9 bases unmatched. The CDR3 runs to 15 residues. Germline V gene data show CDR1 as MNHEY and CDR2 as SVGAGI.

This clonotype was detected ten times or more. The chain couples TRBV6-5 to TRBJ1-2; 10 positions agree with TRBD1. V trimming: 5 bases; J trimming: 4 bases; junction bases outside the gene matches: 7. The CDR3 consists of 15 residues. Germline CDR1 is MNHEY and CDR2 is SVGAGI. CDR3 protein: CASSPTDRGLYGYTF. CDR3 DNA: TGTGCCAGCAGTCCAACTGACAGGGGGCTCTATGGCTACACCTTC.